This entry concerns a single TCR beta chain. No cognate antigen has been identified for it. No base quality information exists; no much larger clone differs at one position. All CD3G-deficient patients had evidence of autoimmunity, which was more severe in two of the patients. Patients ranged from 2 to 39 years of age at testing and had reduced naive and increased memory CD4+ and CD8+ T-cell proportions. CD4+ cells were FACS-sorted into CD25-high CD127-low regulatory T cells and CD25-low CD127-high conventional CD4+ T cells. The patient group comprised roughly 6 individuals with CD3G deficiency. Patient samples and clinical data came from an international physician network spanning the United States, Europe and Asia. Ficoll density separation was used to isolate peripheral blood mononuclear cells. This sample is part of a study of regulatory T cells (dated by TCRdb to 2016 to 2018). A note on the overall study: Between CD3G-deficient patients and healthy controls, the study compared T-cell receptor beta repertoires in sorted regulatory T cells, conventional CD4+ T cells and CD8+ T cells.

At the junction V is shortened by 7 bases and J by 5 bases; bases outside the gene matches: 20. The CDR3 starts with the cysteine, ends with the phenylalanine, and has 17 residues. CDR3 DNA is the only sequence kept; it has 51 bases, read in frame from the first base. The CDR1 and CDR2 encoded by the germline V gene are SNHLY and FYNNEI. The paper's findings and limits, for the study overall: Restricted unique TRB V-J pairs and skewed V and J gene usage were observed in patient repertoires, most markedly in regulatory T cells. Hydrophobic residues at CDR3 positions 6 and 7 were enriched in conventional CD4+ T cells from CD3G-deficient patients, which suggests more self-reactive specificities.

The multiplex PCR used 52 forward TRBV primers and 13 reverse TRBJ primers, with assay-based and computational corrections for amplification bias. Within the immunoSEQ assay, multiplex PCR amplified rearranged TRB loci from genomic DNA. An Illumina HiSeq platform was used to sequence the TRB amplicons. In the source study's methods: Custom algorithms error-filtered the raw sequences and aligned the raw sequences to reference gene sequences, after which the immunoSEQ online tools were used for analysis. The frequencies of productive and nonproductive TRB rearrangements were evaluated among unique sequences as well as among total sequences. Hydrophobicity and amino acid composition of residues 6 and 7 within the TRB CDR3 were used to estimate the potential for self-reactivity. Prism software was used to run t tests, Mann-Whitney tests or two-way ANOVA for comparisons between groups. The immuneACCESS repertoire file appears here via TCRdb, limited to in-frame rearrangements. These files lack a portion of the clones; in checked studies, under half of the deficit traces to unresolved V genes, and the cause of the others is not known. V, J and clone size are those of that table, while D and trimming were read from the DNA. The sample table shows tens of thousands of clones, and about nine tenths are seen once. The top ten clonotypes cover about 2.4% of the sample.

Sequencing was carried out using conventional CD4+ T cells sorted from blood. This receptor chain uses TRBV2 and TRBJ2-7; a stretch of 7 junction bases matches TRBD1. The TCR was taken from a person aged 18 to 35 with CD3G deficiency. The nucleotide sequence reads TGTGCCAGCACCCCCGATCCTCACGTGACCCAGGGGGACGAGCAGTACTTC. Translated, it reads CASTPDPHVTQGDEQYF.